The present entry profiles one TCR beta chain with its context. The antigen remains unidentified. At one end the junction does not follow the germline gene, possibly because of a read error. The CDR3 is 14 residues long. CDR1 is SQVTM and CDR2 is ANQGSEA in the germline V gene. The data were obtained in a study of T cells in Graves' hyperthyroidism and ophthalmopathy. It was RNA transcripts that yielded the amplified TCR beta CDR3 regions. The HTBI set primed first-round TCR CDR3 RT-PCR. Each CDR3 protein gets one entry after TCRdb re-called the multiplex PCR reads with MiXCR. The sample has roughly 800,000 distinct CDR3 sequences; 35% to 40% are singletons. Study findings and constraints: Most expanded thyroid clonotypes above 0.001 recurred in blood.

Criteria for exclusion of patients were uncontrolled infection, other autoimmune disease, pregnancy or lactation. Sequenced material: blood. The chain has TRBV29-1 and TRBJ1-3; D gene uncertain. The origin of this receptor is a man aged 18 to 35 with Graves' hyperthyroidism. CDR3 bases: TGCAGCGTTCCGGACCCGGCCTCTGGAAACACCGTATATTTT. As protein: CSVPDPASGNTVYF. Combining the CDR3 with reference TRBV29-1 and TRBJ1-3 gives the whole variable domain SAVISQKPSRDICQRGTSLTIQCQVDSQVTMMFWYRQQPGQSLTLIATANQGSEATYESGFVIDKFPISRPNLTFSTLTVSNMSPEDSSIYLCSVPDPASGNTVYFGEGSWLTVV.